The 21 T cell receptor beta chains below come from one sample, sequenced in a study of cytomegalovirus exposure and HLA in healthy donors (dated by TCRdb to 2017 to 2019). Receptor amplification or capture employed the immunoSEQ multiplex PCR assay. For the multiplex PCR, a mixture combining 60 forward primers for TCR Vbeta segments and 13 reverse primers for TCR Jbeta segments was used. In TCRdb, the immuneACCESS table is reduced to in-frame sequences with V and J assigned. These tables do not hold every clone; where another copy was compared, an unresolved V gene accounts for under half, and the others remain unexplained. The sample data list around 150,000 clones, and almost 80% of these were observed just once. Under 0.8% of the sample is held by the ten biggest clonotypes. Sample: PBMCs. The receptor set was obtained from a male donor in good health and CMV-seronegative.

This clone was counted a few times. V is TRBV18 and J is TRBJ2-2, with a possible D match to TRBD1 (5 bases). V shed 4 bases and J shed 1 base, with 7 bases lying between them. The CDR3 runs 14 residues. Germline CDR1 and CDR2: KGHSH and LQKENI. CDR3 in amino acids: CASSRDRNTGELFF. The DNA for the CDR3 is TGTGCCAGCTCACGCGACAGGAACACCGGGGAGCTGTTTTTT.

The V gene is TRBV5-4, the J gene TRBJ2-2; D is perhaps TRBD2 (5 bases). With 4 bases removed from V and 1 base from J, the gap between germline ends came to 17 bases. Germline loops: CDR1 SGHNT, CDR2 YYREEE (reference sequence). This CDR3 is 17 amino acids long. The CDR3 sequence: CASSGWTPTLNTGELFF. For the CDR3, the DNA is TGTGCCAGCAGCGGGTGGACTCCCACTCTGAACACCGGGGAGCTGTTTTTT.

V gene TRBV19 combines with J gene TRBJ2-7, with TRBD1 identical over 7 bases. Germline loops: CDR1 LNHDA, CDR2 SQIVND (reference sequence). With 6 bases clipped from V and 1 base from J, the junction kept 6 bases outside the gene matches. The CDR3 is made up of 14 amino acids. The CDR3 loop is CASSNRGQSYEQYF. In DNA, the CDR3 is TGTGCCAGTAGCAATAGGGGACAGTCCTACGAGCAGTACTTC. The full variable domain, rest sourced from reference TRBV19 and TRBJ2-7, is DGGITQSPKYLFRKEGQNVTLSCEQNLNHDAMYWYRQDPGQGLRLIYYSQIVNDFQKGDIAEGYSVSREKKESFPLTVTSAQKNPTAFYLCASSNRGQSYEQYFGPGTRLTVT.

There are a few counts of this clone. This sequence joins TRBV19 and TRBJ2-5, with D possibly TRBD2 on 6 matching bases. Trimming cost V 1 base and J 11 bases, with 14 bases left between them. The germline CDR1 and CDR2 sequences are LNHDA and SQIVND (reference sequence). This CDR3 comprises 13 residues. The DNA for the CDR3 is TGTGCCAGTAGTATAGGGGCGGGAAGGGAGCAGTACTTC. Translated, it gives CASSIGAGREQYF.

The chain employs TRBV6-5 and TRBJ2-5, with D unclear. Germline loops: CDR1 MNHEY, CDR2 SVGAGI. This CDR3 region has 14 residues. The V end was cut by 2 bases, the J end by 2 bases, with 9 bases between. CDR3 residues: CASSYGGFQETQYF. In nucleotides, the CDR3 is TGTGCCAGCAGTTACGGCGGCTTTCAAGAGACCCAGTACTTC.

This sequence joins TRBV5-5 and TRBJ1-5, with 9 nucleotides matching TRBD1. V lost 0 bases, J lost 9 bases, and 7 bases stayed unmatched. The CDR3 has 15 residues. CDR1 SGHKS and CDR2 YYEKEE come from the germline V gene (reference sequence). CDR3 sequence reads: CASSLATGGSRPQHF. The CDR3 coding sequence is TGTGCCAGCAGCTTGGCGACAGGGGGGTCACGGCCCCAGCATTTT.

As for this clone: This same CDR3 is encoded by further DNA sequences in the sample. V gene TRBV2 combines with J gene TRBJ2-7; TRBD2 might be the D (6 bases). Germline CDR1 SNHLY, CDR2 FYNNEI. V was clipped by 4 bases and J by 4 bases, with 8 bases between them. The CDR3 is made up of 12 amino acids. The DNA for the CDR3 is TGTGCCAGCAGTGTGGGGGGATACGAGCAGTACTTC. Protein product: CASSVGGYEQYF.

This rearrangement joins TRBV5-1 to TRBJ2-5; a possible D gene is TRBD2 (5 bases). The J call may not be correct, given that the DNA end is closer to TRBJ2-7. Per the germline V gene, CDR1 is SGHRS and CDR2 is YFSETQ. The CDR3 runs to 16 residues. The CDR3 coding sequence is TGCGCCAGCAGCTTGGGTACGGGATATAGCTCCTACGAGCAGTACTTC. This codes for CASSLGTGYSSYEQYF.

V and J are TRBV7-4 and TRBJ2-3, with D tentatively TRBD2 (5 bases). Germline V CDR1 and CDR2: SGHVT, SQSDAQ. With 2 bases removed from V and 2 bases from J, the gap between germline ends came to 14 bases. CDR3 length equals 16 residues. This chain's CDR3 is CASSLSSVRDTDTQYF. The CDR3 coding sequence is TGTGCCAGCAGCTTATCCTCCGTACGGGACACAGATACGCAGTATTTT.

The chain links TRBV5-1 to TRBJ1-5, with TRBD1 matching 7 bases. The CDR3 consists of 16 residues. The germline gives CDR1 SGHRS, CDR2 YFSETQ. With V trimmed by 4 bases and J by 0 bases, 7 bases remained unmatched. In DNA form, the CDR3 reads TGCGCCAGCAGCCTATGGACAGGAATTAGCAATCAGCCCCAGCATTTT. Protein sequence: CASSLWTGISNQPQHF.

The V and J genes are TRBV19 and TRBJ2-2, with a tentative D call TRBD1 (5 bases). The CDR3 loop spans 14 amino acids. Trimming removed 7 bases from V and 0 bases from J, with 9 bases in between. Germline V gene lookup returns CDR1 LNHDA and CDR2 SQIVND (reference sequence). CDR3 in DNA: TGTGCCAGTACAGGGCGCCCGAACACCGGGGAGCTGTTTTTT. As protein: CASTGRPNTGELFF.

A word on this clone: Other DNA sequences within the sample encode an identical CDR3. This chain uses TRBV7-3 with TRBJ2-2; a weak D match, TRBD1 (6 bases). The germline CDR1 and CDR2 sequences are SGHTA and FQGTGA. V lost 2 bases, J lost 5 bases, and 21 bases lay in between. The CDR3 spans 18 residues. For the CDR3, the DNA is TGTGCCAGCAGCTTATTTAAATCGAGCACAGGGTGGACCGGGGAGCTGTTTTTT. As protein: CASSLFKSSTGWTGELFF.

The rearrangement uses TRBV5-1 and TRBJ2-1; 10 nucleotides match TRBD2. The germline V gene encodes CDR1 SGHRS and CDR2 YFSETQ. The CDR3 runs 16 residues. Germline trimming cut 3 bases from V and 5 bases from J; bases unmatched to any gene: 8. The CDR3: CASSSEGTSANNEQFF. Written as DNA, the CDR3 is TGCGCCAGCAGCTCGGAAGGGACTAGCGCCAACAATGAGCAGTTCTTC.

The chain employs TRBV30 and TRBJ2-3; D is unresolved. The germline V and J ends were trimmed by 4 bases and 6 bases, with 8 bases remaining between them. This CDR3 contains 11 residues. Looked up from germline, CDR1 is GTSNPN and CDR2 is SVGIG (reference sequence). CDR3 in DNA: TGTGCCTGGACCGGGTTTGATACGCAGTATTTT. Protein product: CAWTGFDTQYF.

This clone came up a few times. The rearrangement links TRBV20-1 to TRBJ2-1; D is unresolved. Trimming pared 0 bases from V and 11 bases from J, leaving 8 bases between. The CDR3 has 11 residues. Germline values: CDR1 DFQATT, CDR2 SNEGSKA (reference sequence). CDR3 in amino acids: CSARDVSQQFF. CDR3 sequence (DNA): TGCAGTGCTAGAGACGTTAGCCAGCAGTTCTTC.

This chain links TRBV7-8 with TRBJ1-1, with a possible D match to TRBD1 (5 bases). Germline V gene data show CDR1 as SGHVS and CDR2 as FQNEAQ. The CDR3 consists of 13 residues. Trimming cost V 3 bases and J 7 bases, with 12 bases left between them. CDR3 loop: CASSLGGGIEAFF. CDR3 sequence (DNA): TGTGCCAGCAGCTTGGGGGGAGGGATTGAAGCTTTCTTT.

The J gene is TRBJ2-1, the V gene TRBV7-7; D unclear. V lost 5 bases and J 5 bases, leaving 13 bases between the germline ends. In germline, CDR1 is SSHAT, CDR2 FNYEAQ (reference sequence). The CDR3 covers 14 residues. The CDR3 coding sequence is TGTGCCAGCAGCGCATATGGAGAGGACAATGAGCAGTTCTTC. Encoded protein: CASSAYGEDNEQFF.

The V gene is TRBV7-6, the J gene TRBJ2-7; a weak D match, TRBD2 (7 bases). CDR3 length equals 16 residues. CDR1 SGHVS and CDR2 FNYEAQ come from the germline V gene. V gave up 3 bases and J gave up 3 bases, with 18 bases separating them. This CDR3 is CASSLMEAGALYEQYF. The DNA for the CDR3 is TGTGCCAGCAGCTTGATGGAGGCGGGGGCCCTCTACGAGCAGTACTTC.

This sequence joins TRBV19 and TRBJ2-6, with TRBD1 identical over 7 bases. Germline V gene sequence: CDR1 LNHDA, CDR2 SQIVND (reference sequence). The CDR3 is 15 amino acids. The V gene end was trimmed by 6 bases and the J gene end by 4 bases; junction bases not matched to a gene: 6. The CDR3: CASSSTGLGANVLTF. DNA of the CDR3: TGTGCCAGTAGCTCGACAGGGTTGGGGGCCAACGTCCTGACTTTC.

CDR3 sequence: CASSPNRDSYEQYF. CDR3 nucleotides: TGTGCCAGCTCACCAAACCGGGACAGCTACGAGCAGTACTTC. The chain carries TRBV18 and TRBJ2-7, with 7 bases lining up with TRBD1. V lost 2 bases and J lost 3; bases outside the gene matches: 4. This CDR3 region has 14 residues. The germline V gene encodes CDR1 KGHSH and CDR2 LQKENI.

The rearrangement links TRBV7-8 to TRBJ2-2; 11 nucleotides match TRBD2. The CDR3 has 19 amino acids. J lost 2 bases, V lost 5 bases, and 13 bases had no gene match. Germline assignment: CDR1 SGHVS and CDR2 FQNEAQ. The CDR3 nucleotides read TGTGCCAGCAGCCCGACACCCCTAGCGGGAGGCCGAAACACCGGGGAGCTGTTTTTT. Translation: CASSPTPLAGGRNTGELFF.